This entry lists 14 T cell receptor beta chains sequenced from one sample in a study of blood T cell repertoires in COVID-19. The data were produced by immunoSEQ multiplex PCR, yet TCRdb's version contains in-frame clones alone and is incomplete. This sample has roughly 220,000 clones; approximately 86% occur once, and the top ten carry approximately 15%. Sequenced input: PBMCs or T cells enriched from blood (not recorded which). These receptors came from a woman aged 45-60 years with acute COVID-19.

V gene TRBV9 combines with J gene TRBJ2-3; 7 bases agree with TRBD2. The CDR3 runs 16 residues. V lost 4 bases and J lost 2; bases outside the gene matches: 10. From germline, CDR1 is SGDLS and CDR2 YYNGEE. The CDR3 reads CASSPLAGAITDTQYF. The CDR3 bases are TGTGCCAGCAGCCCGCTGGCGGGAGCGATCACAGATACGCAGTATTTT.

V gene TRBV18 combines with J gene TRBJ2-1; 11 bases match TRBD2. J was trimmed by 7 bases and V by 2 bases; bases with no gene match: 7. This CDR3 region has 16 residues. Germline values: CDR1 KGHSH, CDR2 LQKENI. For the CDR3, the DNA is TGTGCCAGCTCACCAGACGGACTAGCGGGTGGGAATGAGCAGTTCTTC. It is translated as CASSPDGLAGGNEQFF.

The count of this clone is one. The genes are TRBV24-1 and TRBJ1-2; 10 bases line up with TRBD1. From germline, CDR1 is KGHDR and CDR2 SFDVKD. This CDR3 is built from 13 residues. V dropped 7 bases and J dropped 3; count of bases not matched to a gene: 1. CDR3: CATRGTGDYGYTF. The CDR3 DNA is TGTGCCACCAGGGGGACAGGGGACTATGGCTACACCTTC.

This clone was seen once. The V and J genes are TRBV7-2 and TRBJ2-5; 8 nucleotides match TRBD1. Germline assignment: CDR1 SGHTA and CDR2 FQGNSA. The CDR3 covers 14 residues. V lost 5 bases, J lost 3 bases, and 5 bases stayed unmatched. The CDR3 DNA is TGTGCCAGCAGCCAACAGGGGGGAAAAGAGACCCAGTACTTC. It specifies CASSQQGGKETQYF.

This clone has a single count. The chain couples TRBV6-1 to TRBJ1-5, with 8 bases matching TRBD1. CDR1 is MNHNS and CDR2 is SASEGT in the germline V gene. The ends lost 3 bases at V and 2 bases at J; junction bases unmatched: 0. This CDR3 has 14 residues. Written as DNA, the CDR3 is TGTGCCAGCAGTGAGGGACAGGGCAATCAGCCCCAGCATTTT. Residues: CASSEGQGNQPQHF.

This chain connects TRBV29-1 to TRBJ2-5, with D unclear. Trimming removed 6 bases at V and 5 bases at J, with 13 bases between. The CDR3 is 12 residues long. CDR1 SQVTM and CDR2 ANQGSEA come from the germline V gene. The CDR3 bases are TGCAGCGTGGATGGAGTCGGCGAGACCCAGTACTTC. Its translation: CSVDGVGETQYF.

The V call is TRBV6-2 or TRBV6-3, the J call TRBJ2-7; D is uncertain. V was clipped by 2 bases and J by 2 bases, with 4 bases between them. The length of the CDR3 is 12 residues. Germline assignment: CDR1 MNHEY and CDR2 SVGEGT. CDR3 sequence reads: CASSYAAYEQYF. The CDR3 DNA reads TGTGCCAGCAGTTACGCAGCCTACGAGCAGTACTTC.

This clone was observed a few times. This chain joins TRBV6-4 and TRBJ1-2; D is ambiguous. Germline CDR1 reads MRHNA; CDR2 reads SNTAGT. This CDR3 contains 15 residues. V lost 6 bases and J lost 1, with 15 bases in between. CDR3 in amino acids: CASSHSGLINYGYTF. The DNA of the CDR3 is TGTGCCAGCAGCCACAGCGGACTGATTAACTATGGCTACACCTTC.

This clone was detected only once. CDR3 residues: CASSRTRQGAGKNIQYF. CDR3 nucleotides: TGTGCCAGCAGTCGGACCCGACAGGGGGCGGGCAAAAACATTCAGTACTTC. V is TRBV6-6 and J is TRBJ2-4, with TRBD1 matching over 10 bases. The trim removed 5 bases at V and 3 bases at J, leaving 10 bases unmatched. This CDR3 is 17 amino acids long. Germline values: CDR1 MNHNY, CDR2 SVGAGI (reference sequence).

The chain couples TRBV5-6 to TRBJ2-7; the match to TRBD2 covers 9 bases. V shed 3 bases, J shed 3 bases, and the junction held 4 bases outside the gene matches. The CDR3 has 14 amino acids. From germline, CDR1 is SGHDT and CDR2 YYEEEE. The CDR3 loop is CASSYGTSLYEQYF. In DNA, the CDR3 is TGTGCCAGCAGCTACGGGACTAGCCTCTACGAGCAGTACTTC. Supplemented by reference TRBV5-6 and TRBJ2-7, the full variable domain reads DAGVTQSPTHLIKTRGQQVTLRCSPKSGHDTVSWYQQALGQGPQFIFQYYEEEERQRGNFPDRFSGHQFPNYSSELNVNALLLGDSALYLCASSYGTSLYEQYFGPGTRLTVT.

CDR3 residues: CASRLSTGITGELFF. The DNA for the CDR3 is TGTGCCAGCAGACTGTCGACAGGGATCACCGGGGAGCTGTTTTTT. V usage is TRBV27 and J usage is TRBJ2-2; 7 nucleotides match TRBD1. CDR3 length: 15 amino acids. Germline V gene sequence: CDR1 MNHEY, CDR2 SMNVEV (reference sequence). V dropped 6 bases and J dropped 4; count of bases not matched to a gene: 8.

The chain uses TRBV2 and TRBJ1-2; maybe TRBD1 (6 bases). Germline values: CDR1 SNHLY, CDR2 FYNNEI. V was pared by 9 bases and J by 4 bases, with 18 bases between. This CDR3 comprises 14 residues. Written as DNA, the CDR3 is TGTGCCAGTGGGGGTATCGGACAGATCTATGGCTACACCTTC. This encodes CASGGIGQIYGYTF.

V is TRBV10-2 and J is TRBJ2-1, with unresolved D. V was shortened by 2 bases and J by 8 bases, with 13 bases between the two germline ends. Germline CDR1 reads WSHSY; CDR2 reads SAAADI. The CDR3 spans 14 residues. The chain's CDR3 is CASSEKVRVDEQFF. CDR3 coding DNA: TGCGCCAGCAGTGAGAAGGTTCGGGTAGATGAGCAGTTCTTC.

The chain's CDR3 is CASSLRLAGVEQYF. In DNA, the CDR3 is TGTGCCAGCAGCCTACGACTAGCGGGAGTCGAGCAGTACTTC. The chain joins TRBV3-1 (or the pseudogene TRBV3-2) to TRBJ2-7; the match to TRBD2 covers 12 bases. V gave up 4 bases and J gave up 6 bases; unmatched junction bases: 4. The CDR3 spans 14 residues. CDR1 is LGHDT and CDR2 is YNNKEL in the germline V gene (reference sequence).